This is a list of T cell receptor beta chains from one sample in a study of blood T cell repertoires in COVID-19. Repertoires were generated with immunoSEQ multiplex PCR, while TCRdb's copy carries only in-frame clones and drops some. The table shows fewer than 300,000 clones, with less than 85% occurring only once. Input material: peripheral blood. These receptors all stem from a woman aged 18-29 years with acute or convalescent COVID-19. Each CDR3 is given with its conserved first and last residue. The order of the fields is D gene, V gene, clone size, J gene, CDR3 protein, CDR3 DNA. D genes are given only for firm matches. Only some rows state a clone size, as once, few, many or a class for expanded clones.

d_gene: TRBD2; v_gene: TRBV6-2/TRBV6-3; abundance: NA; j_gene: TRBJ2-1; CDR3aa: CASSYGLAGVYNEQFF; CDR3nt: TGTGCCAGCAGTTACGGACTAGCGGGAGTCTACAATGAGCAGTTCTTC
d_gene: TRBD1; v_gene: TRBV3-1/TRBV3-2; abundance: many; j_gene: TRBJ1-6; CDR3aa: CASSLAPGQGSPLHF; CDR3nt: TGTGCCAGCAGCCTTGCTCCGGGACAGGGTTCACCCCTCCACTTT
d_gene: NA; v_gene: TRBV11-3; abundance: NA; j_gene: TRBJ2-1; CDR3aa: CASSLDRGARSYNEQFF; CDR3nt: TGTGCCAGCAGCTTAGATCGGGGGGCCCGCTCCTACAATGAGCAGTTCTTC
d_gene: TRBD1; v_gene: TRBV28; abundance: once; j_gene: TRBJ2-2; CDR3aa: CASSLQGANTGELFF; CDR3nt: TGTGCCAGCAGTCTACAGGGGGCGAACACCGGGGAGCTGTTTTTT
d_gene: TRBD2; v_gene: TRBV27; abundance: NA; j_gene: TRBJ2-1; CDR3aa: CASTQGLAGSEQFF; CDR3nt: TGTGCCAGCACTCAAGGACTAGCGGGAAGTGAGCAGTTCTTC
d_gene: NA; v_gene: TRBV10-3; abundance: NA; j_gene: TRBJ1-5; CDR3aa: CAISDARVNQPQHF; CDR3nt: TGTGCCATCAGTGACGCCAGGGTGAATCAGCCCCAGCATTTT
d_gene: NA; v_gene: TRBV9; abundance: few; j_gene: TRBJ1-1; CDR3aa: CASSEGVLNTEAFF; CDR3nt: TGTGCCAGCAGCGAGGGGGTCCTGAACACTGAAGCTTTCTTT
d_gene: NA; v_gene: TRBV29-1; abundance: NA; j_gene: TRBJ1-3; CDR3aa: CSVRGSAGSSRNTIYF; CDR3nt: TGCAGCGTGAGGGGGAGCGCAGGGTCGTCGCGGAACACCATATATTTT
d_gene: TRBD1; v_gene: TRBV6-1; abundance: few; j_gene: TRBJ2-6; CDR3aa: CASSEAVVDRGSGANVLTF; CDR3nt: TGTGCCAGCAGTGAAGCGGTAGTGGACAGGGGCTCTGGGGCCAACGTCCTGACTTTC
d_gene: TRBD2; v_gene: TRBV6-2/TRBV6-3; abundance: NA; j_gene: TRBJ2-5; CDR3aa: CASSYAGLRTRETQYF; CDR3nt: TGTGCCAGCAGTTATGCGGGACTAAGAACTCGGGAGACCCAGTACTTC